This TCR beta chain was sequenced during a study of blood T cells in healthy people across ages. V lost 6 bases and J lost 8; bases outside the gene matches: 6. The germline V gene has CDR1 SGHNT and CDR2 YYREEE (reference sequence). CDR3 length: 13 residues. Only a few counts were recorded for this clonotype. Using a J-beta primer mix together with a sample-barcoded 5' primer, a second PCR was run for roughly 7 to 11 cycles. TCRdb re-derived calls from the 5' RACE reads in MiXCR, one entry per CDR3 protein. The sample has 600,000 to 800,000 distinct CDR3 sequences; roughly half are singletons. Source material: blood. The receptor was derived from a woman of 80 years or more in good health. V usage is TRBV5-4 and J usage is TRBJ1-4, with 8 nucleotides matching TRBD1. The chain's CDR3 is CASTGQGGEKLFF. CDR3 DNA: TGTGCCAGCACCGGACAGGGAGGCGAAAAACTGTTTTTT. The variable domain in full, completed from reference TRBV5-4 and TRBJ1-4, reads ETGVTQSPTHLIKTRGQQVTLRCSSQSGHNTVSWYQQALGQGPQFIFQYYREEENGRGNFPPRFSGLQFPNYSSELNVNALELDDSALYLCASTGQGGEKLFFGSGTQLSVL.